This paragraph covers one T cell receptor beta chain sequence. Its antigen remains unknown. Expressed TCRB transcripts were sequenced because the isolated RNA had all been reverse transcribed beforehand. TCRdb's copy holds only in-frame clones and misses some; the assay was immunoSEQ multiplex PCR. The table lists about 370,000 clones, roughly 16% of them singletons, with roughly 0.019% in the top ten. Sorted CD4+ subsets: naive, central memory, regulatory, stem cell-like memory (CD45RO/CCR7/CD25/CD127/CD95/CD27 panel). This sample was included in a study of beta chain features in type 1 diabetes. Study-wide findings and caveats: Any PCR bias toward short templates would affect both groups alike.

The source material was naive CD4+ T cells from blood. The receptor was isolated from a woman aged 18-30 years in good health.

CDR3 amino acids: CASSSAGDNQPQHF. The CDR3 bases are TGTGCCAGCAGCTCCGCAGGGGATAATCAGCCCCAGCATTTT. The V and J genes are TRBV5-4 and TRBJ1-5; D is possibly TRBD1 (6 bases). The V end lost 3 bases, the J end lost 4 bases, and 11 bases lay between the germline ends. CDR3 length equals 14 residues. The germline V gene has CDR1 SGHNT and CDR2 YYREEE (reference sequence).